Below, one T cell receptor (beta chain) is given with its context. Germline CDR1 and CDR2: MNHEY and SVGEGT. This CDR3 is built from 15 residues. The J segment lost 7 bases and the V segment lost 6 bases, leaving 11 bases of the junction unmatched. Per the study methods: Nucleated cell counts were estimated from reference gene primer amplification. Sequenced by immunoSEQ multiplex PCR; TCRdb stores in-frame clones only, minus some. V and J calls and clone size come straight from that table; D and trimming were deduced from the DNA. The table lists approximately 90,000 clones, around 85% of them singletons. The data were taken from a study of blood T cell repertoires in COVID-19. The wider study: Sites in the United States, Italy and Spain provided acute and convalescent COVID-19 samples. T cells, B-cell-depleted T cells, or PBMCs provided the cDNA or gDNA that served as material.

The chain couples TRBV6-2 or TRBV6-3 to TRBJ2-5, with 10 nucleotides matching TRBD2. The receptor's source is a man older than 75 with acute or convalescent COVID-19. Sequenced: peripheral blood. The CDR3 DNA follows: TGTGCCAGCAGCCGAGGGGCTAGCGGGGGTGTGACCCAGTACTTC. Amino acid sequence: CASSRGASGGVTQYF.